The rows below give T cell receptor beta chains drawn from one sample of a study of identical twins. Each CDR3 protein is one row after TCRdb ran MiXCR on the 5' RACE reads. The repertoire has some 240,000 distinct CDR3 sequences, about 10% of them found once; the top ten carry 8% to 10%. What was sequenced was memory T cells sorted from blood. Receptors originate from a man aged 45-65 years in good health. The CDR3 runs from the conserved cysteine through the conserved F or W. A D gene is named only where the DNA matches it firmly. Size is omitted from some rows. Given values are once, few, many or a class for expanded clones.

>TRBV7-9|.|TRBJ1-3|many
TGTGCCAGCAGCATTAACTTAATGGGACGCTCTGGAAACACCATATATTTT
CASSINLMGRSGNTIYF
>TRBV28|.|TRBJ1-4|.
TGTGCCAGCACCGTCCGGCACGCTGAAAAACTGTTTTTT
CASTVRHAEKLFF
>TRBV30|TRBD1|TRBJ1-4|many
TGTGCCTGGTCCGGGACAGGGAGGGACGAAAAACTGTTTTTT
CAWSGTGRDEKLFF
>TRBV9|.|TRBJ2-3|few
TGTGCCAGCAGCGTAGCTACGGCAGGGACTCTATCAGATACGCAGTATTTT
CASSVATAGTLSDTQYF
>TRBV7-9|.|TRBJ1-6|.
TGTGCCAGCAGCGGTGAAGGAGGATCACCCCTCCACTTT
CASSGEGGSPLHF
>TRBV24-1|.|TRBJ2-2|few
TGTGCCACCAGTGATCCGTTGTGGAGGACCGGGGAGCTGTTTTTT
CATSDPLWRTGELFF
>TRBV20-1|.|TRBJ2-1|.
TGCAGTGCTAGACAGACAAACTCCTACAATGAGCAGTTCTTC
CSARQTNSYNEQFF
>TRBV7-8|.|TRBJ1-1|.
TGTGCCAGCGGGCCAGTTAACACTGAAGCTTTCTTT
CASGPVNTEAFF
>TRBV3-1|.|TRBJ1-6|.
TGTGCCAGCAGCCAGAACAGGCATAATTCACCCCTCCCCTTT
CASSQNRHNSPLPF
>TRBV7-9|.|TRBJ2-4|.
TGTGCCAGCAGCTTGACGGGAAACATTCAGTACTTC
CASSLTGNIQYF
>TRBV6-1|.|TRBJ2-1|many
TGTGCCAGCAGTGACGACGTGAGCTCCTACAATGAGCAGTTCTTC
CASSDDVSSYNEQFF